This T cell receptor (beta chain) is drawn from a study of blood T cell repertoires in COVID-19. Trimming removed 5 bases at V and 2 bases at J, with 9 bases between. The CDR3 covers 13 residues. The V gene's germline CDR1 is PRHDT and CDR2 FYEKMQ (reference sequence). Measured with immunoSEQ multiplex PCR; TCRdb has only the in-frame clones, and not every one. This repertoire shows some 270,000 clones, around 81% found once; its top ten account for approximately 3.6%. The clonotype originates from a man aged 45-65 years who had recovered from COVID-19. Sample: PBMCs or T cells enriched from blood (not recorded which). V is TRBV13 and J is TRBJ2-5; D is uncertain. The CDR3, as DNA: TGTGCCAGCAGCCTACGGTTACAAGAGACCCAGTACTTC. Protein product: CASSLRLQETQYF.